The 32 T cell receptor beta chains below come from one sample, sequenced in a study of CD8+CD57+ T cells in acquired aplastic anemia. Genomic DNA templated the TCR beta VDJ and CDR3 profiling. TCRdb re-analysed the reads in MiXCR, keeping a single row per CDR3 protein. Of 75,000 to 90,000 distinct CDR3 sequences detected, under 50% appear once; the ten largest clones hold approximately 61%. Sequencing was carried out using sorted CD4+, CD8+, or CD8+CD57+ T cells (not recorded which) from PBMCs. These receptors originate from a human donor in good health, serving as a control.

The rearrangement uses TRBV10-3 and TRBJ2-7; 7 nucleotides match TRBD1. V dropped 6 bases and J dropped 4; count of bases not matched to a gene: 3. Germline CDR1 and CDR2: ENHRY and SYGVKD. The length of the CDR3 is 12 residues. For the CDR3, the DNA is TGTGCCATCAGCCGGACAGGTTACGAGCAGTACGTC. Translation gives CAISRTGYEQYV.

On this clonotype itself: It may be a read error: a sequence one base away is much more abundant. The gene calls are TRBV12-3 or TRBV12-4 and TRBJ2-7; 7 positions agree with TRBD2. This CDR3 has 13 residues. J gave up 2 bases and V 5 bases, and 3 bases lay outside the gene matches. CDR3 DNA: TGTGCCAGCAGTCGGGACTACCCCTACGAGCAGTACTTC. It translates to CASSRDYPYEQYF.

V is TRBV7-9 and J is TRBJ1-2; 9 bases are shared with TRBD1. The CDR3 is made up of 15 amino acids. V was clipped by 5 bases and J by 0 bases; unmatched bases: 4. Germline CDR1 is SEHNR and CDR2 is FQNEAQ (reference sequence). CDR3 bases: TGTGCCAGCAGCAATCGGGACAGGGCTAACTATGGCTACACCTTC. Translating it yields CASSNRDRANYGYTF.

A single count supports this clonotype. J is TRBJ1-1 and V is TRBV9, with D uncertain. The germline V and J ends were trimmed by 0 bases and 3 bases, with 6 bases remaining between them. This CDR3 comprises 13 residues. Germline CDR1 reads SGDLS; CDR2 reads YYNGEE. CDR3 loop: CASSVAPDTEAFF. The CDR3 DNA follows: TGTGCCAGCAGCGTAGCTCCAGACACTGAAGCTTTCTTT.

This clonotype was observed a single time. A single base separates this from a much larger clone, so it may be a read error. The chain has TRBV5-4 and TRBJ2-1; possible D gene TRBD1, 5 bases. CDR1 is SGHNT and CDR2 is YYREEE in the germline V gene (reference sequence). CDR3 size: 12 residues. The CDR3 loop is CTSRGLGNEQFF. The CDR3 DNA reads as TGTACCAGTAGGGGTTTGGGGAATGAGCAGTTCTTC.

This clonotype was observed many times. For the CDR3, the DNA is TGTGCCAGCAGTAGGGGGGAGCAGTACTTC. Translating it yields CASSRGEQYF. V is TRBV5-5 and J is TRBJ2-7, with a tentative D call TRBD1 (6 bases). CDR1 is SGHKS, CDR2 YYEKEE, per germline (reference sequence). Trimming took off 5 bases at V and 7 bases at J, with 7 bases between the two ends. The CDR3 has 10 residues.

This clonotype was counted ten times or more. V gene TRBV7-2 combines with J gene TRBJ2-7; 9 nucleotides match TRBD1. V trimming: 1 base; J trimming: 6 bases; junction bases outside the gene matches: 10. There are 16 residues in the CDR3. Per germline, CDR1 SGHTA and CDR2 FQGNSA. Here the CDR3 DNA reads TGTGCCAGCAGCTTAGGGCTGGGGACAGGGTTAATCGAGCAGTACTTC. Translation: CASSLGLGTGLIEQYF.

This clonotype was counted between two and nine times. The V and J genes are TRBV9 and TRBJ1-1; no firm D call. The CDR3 loop spans 15 amino acids. V was pared by 4 bases and J by 4 bases, with 17 bases between. The germline gives CDR1 SGDLS, CDR2 YYNGEE. For the CDR3, the DNA is TGTGCCAGCAGCCAAGAAGGTTTGGGGAGCACTGAAGCTTTCTTT. It encodes CASSQEGLGSTEAFF.

This clonotype has only one observation. This chain links TRBV25-1 with TRBJ2-5; 9 bases are shared with TRBD2. The length of the CDR3 is 14 residues. Germline lookup yields CDR1 MGHDK and CDR2 SYGVNS. J gave up 4 bases and V 1 base, and 1 base lay outside the gene matches. The CDR3 reads CASSESLAGETQYF. CDR3 bases: TGTGCCAGCAGTGAATCACTAGCGGGAGAGACCCAGTACTTC.

This clonotype came up a few times. The chain is built from TRBV9 and TRBJ2-1; 9 positions agree with TRBD2. Germline CDR1 is SGDLS and CDR2 is YYNGEE. Unmatched junction bases numbered 22, after V lost 0 bases and J lost 12 bases. The CDR3 has 19 residues. The CDR3 protein is CASSVEVSGGHIDRDGQFF. Here the CDR3 DNA reads TGTGCCAGCAGCGTAGAGGTTAGCGGGGGCCACATCGACAGGGATGGGCAGTTCTTC. Combining the CDR3 with reference TRBV9 and TRBJ2-1 gives the whole variable domain DSGVTQTPKHLITATGQRVTLRCSPRSGDLSVYWYQQSLDQGLQFLIQYYNGEERAKGNILERFSAQQFPDLHSELNLSSLELGDSALYFCASSVEVSGGHIDRDGQFFGPGTRLTVL.

The chain has TRBV10-3 and TRBJ2-7; D is possibly TRBD2 (7 bases). This CDR3 has 15 amino acids. Germline V gene data show CDR1 as ENHRY and CDR2 as SYGVKD. Trimming pared 5 bases from V and 3 bases from J, leaving 17 bases between. CDR3 sequence: CAISPPGGRGYEQYF. CDR3 bases: TGTGCCATCAGTCCCCCGGGGGGCAGGGGCTACGAGCAGTACTTC.

This chain's CDR3 is CASSESGQPQHF. For the CDR3, the DNA is TGCGCCAGCAGTGAGAGCGGTCAGCCCCAGCATTTT. The chain couples TRBV10-1 to TRBJ1-5; no reliable D call. Between the trimmed V and J ends, which lost 2 bases and 6 bases, there was a span of 5 bases. CDR1 is WNHNN, CDR2 SYGVQD, per germline (reference sequence). The CDR3 sequence is 12 residues long.

This clonotype has just one count. An end of the junction differs from the germline gene, which may be a read error. This chain uses TRBV2 with TRBJ2-5, with D perhaps given as TRBD1 or TRBD2 (5 bases each). The CDR3 totals 13 residues. Germline CDR1 is SNHLY and CDR2 is FYNNEI. Here the CDR3 DNA reads TGTGCCAGCATTCGGGACCGACAAGAGACCCAATACTTC. Protein: CASIRDRQETQYF.

The V and J genes are TRBV7-3 and TRBJ1-1, with D possibly TRBD1 on 6 matching bases. The germline V gene encodes CDR1 SGHTA and CDR2 FQGTGA. This CDR3 spans 15 amino acids. Trimming stripped 3 bases from V and 6 bases from J, with 17 bases between. The CDR3 sequence: CASSFSAGVGAEAFF. CDR3 bases: TGTGCCAGCAGCTTTTCTGCAGGGGTTGGTGCTGAAGCTTTCTTT.

This clonotype was recorded at least ten times. This chain uses TRBV29-1 with TRBJ1-4, with D maybe TRBD1 (6 bases). The CDR3 has 13 residues. V dropped 5 bases and J dropped 4 bases, with 11 bases sitting between them. The V gene's germline CDR1 is SQVTM and CDR2 ANQGSEA. DNA of the CDR3: TGCAGCGTTTCGGACAGTCTTAATGAAAAACTGTTTTTT. Translated, it gives CSVSDSLNEKLFF.

This clonotype was found many times. V gene TRBV4-1 combines with J gene TRBJ1-1; D is possibly TRBD1 (6 bases). The CDR3 has 16 amino acids. Trimming took off 3 bases at V and 4 bases at J, with 18 bases between the two ends. Germline V gene lookup returns CDR1 MGHRA and CDR2 YSYEKL. The CDR3 nucleotides are TGCGCCAGCAGCCAGTCTGGTACAGGGCCGGGCACTGAAGCTTTCTTT. Its translation is CASSQSGTGPGTEAFF.

The chain couples TRBV20-1 to TRBJ2-1; D ambiguous. Trimming took 3 bases from V and 1 from J, leaving 10 bases between them. CDR3 length: 14 residues. Per germline, CDR1 DFQATT and CDR2 SNEGSKA (reference sequence). This CDR3 reads CSASHSRSYNEQFF. DNA of the CDR3: TGCAGTGCTAGTCACAGTAGGTCCTACAATGAGCAGTTCTTC.

V and J are TRBV25-1 and TRBJ1-5, with D unresolved. CDR3 length equals 16 residues. V lost 3 bases and J lost 3, with 15 bases in between. Germline lookup yields CDR1 MGHDK and CDR2 SYGVNS. CDR3 in DNA: TGTGCCAGCAGTGATAGGCCAGAGAACTACAATCAGCCCCAGCATTTT. Translation: CASSDRPENYNQPQHF.

The chain couples TRBV14 to TRBJ2-7; 7 bases agree with TRBD1. Germline V gene data show CDR1 as SGHDN and CDR2 as FVKESK. This CDR3 spans 15 amino acids. Trimming at V came to 11 bases and at J to 2 bases, leaving 15 bases not matched to a gene. CDR3 protein: CALYSPGQKTYEQYF. Here the CDR3 DNA reads TGTGCCCTTTACTCTCCGGGACAGAAAACCTACGAGCAGTACTTC.

This clonotype has at least ten counts. The DNA for the CDR3 is TGTGCCAGTAGCTGGTCTCCCGGGGAGCTGTTTTTT. As protein: CASSWSPGELFF. The chain uses TRBV19 and TRBJ2-2; no clear D. This CDR3 is 12 amino acids long. V was pared by 6 bases and J by 6 bases, with 8 bases between. The germline gives CDR1 LNHDA, CDR2 SQIVND (reference sequence).

The gene calls are TRBV25-1 and TRBJ2-3, with 10 bases that match TRBD2. The V segment lost 4 bases and the J segment 1 base; nucleotides outside the gene matches: 11. The CDR3 length is 18 residues. The germline CDR1 and CDR2 sequences are MGHDK and SYGVNS. The CDR3 protein is CASSALAGEGWGTDTQYF. CDR3 nucleotide sequence: TGTGCCAGCAGTGCCCTAGCGGGAGAAGGGTGGGGCACAGATACGCAGTATTTT.

The genes are TRBV10-3 and TRBJ1-1; possibly TRBD1 for D (6 bases). This CDR3 has 13 amino acids. Trimming shortened V by 3 bases and J by 4 bases, and 9 bases separated the two germline ends. Germline assignment: CDR1 ENHRY and CDR2 SYGVKD. This CDR3 is CAISDRQATEAFF. CDR3 DNA: TGTGCCATCAGTGACAGACAGGCCACTGAAGCTTTCTTT.

This sequence joins TRBV12-3 or TRBV12-4 and TRBJ2-7, with D unresolved. V lost 4 bases and J 9 bases, leaving 19 bases between the germline ends. The CDR3 is made up of 14 amino acids. The CDR3 sequence is CASSSRTDIRGQYF. The CDR3 nucleotides are TGTGCCAGCAGTTCTCGGACGGATATACGAGGGCAGTACTTC.

This clonotype was detected many times. The chain carries TRBV13 and TRBJ2-1, with 9 bases matching TRBD2. V shed 5 bases, J shed 10 bases, and the junction held 6 bases outside the gene matches. Germline loops: CDR1 PRHDT, CDR2 FYEKMQ (reference sequence). The CDR3 is 13 residues long. CDR3: CASSPGLAREQFF. The CDR3, as DNA: TGTGCCAGCAGCCCGGGACTAGCTCGCGAGCAGTTCTTC.

Remarks on this clonotype: The germline gene is not matched at one end of the junction; a read error may be the cause. The CDR3 DNA reads TGTGCCTGCAGTGACGCAGGGAAGGTAGAGACTGAAGCTTTCTTT. Translation: CACSDAGKVETEAFF. J is TRBJ1-1 and V is TRBV6-1; D perhaps matches TRBD1 (5 bases). The CDR3 extends over 15 amino acids. Germline values: CDR1 MNHNS, CDR2 SASEGT.

This sequence joins TRBV7-9 and TRBJ1-6; D is possibly TRBD1 (6 bases). The CDR3 has 15 residues. The germline V gene encodes CDR1 SEHNR and CDR2 FQNEAQ (reference sequence). The germline V and J ends were trimmed by 1 base and 7 bases, with 11 bases remaining between them. The CDR3 loop reads CASSLVSGENSPLHF. In DNA form, the CDR3 reads TGTGCCAGCAGCTTAGTTTCAGGGGAAAATTCACCCCTCCACTTT. The whole variable domain, filled in from reference TRBV7-9 and TRBJ1-6, reads DTGVSQNPRHKITKRGQNVTFRCDPISEHNRLYWYRQTLGQGPEFLTYFQNEAQLEKSRLLSDRFSAERPKGSFSTLEIQRTEQGDSAMYLCASSLVSGENSPLHFGNGTRLTVT.

The J gene is TRBJ2-7, the V gene TRBV6-1; TRBD2 agrees at 8 bases. The CDR3 runs to 16 residues. Germline V gene lookup returns CDR1 MNHNS and CDR2 SASEGT. Trimming took 4 bases from V and 2 from J; bases not matched to a gene: 10. The CDR3 nucleotides are TGTGCCAGCAGTGCTATGCTAGCGGGTCCCACCTACGAGCAGTACTTC. This codes for CASSAMLAGPTYEQYF.

The chain recombines TRBV12-3 or TRBV12-4 with TRBJ2-5; no reliable D call. Trimming removed 8 bases at V and 2 bases at J, with 9 bases between. The CDR3 runs 12 residues. CDR3 sequence reads: CASLLGQETQYF. The CDR3, as DNA: TGTGCCAGCCTCCTGGGGCAAGAGACCCAGTACTTC.

This chain connects TRBV29-1 to TRBJ1-6; 10 bases are shared with TRBD1. Germline CDR1 reads SQVTM; CDR2 reads ANQGSEA. The CDR3 runs 13 residues. V was clipped by 6 bases and J by 7 bases; unmatched bases: 3. The CDR3 sequence is CSVRQGANSPLHF. The CDR3, as DNA: TGCAGCGTAAGACAGGGGGCGAATTCACCCCTCCACTTT.

This clonotype was observed many times. The chain links TRBV2 to TRBJ2-1; 10 nucleotides agree with TRBD2. V was clipped by 7 bases and J by 7 bases; unmatched bases: 10. Germline V CDR1 and CDR2: SNHLY, FYNNEI. The CDR3 extends over 15 amino acids. The CDR3 here is CASNGLGLAKNEQFF. CDR3 coding DNA: TGTGCCAGCAACGGGCTGGGACTAGCGAAAAATGAGCAGTTCTTC.

In its sample, this clonotype was seen many times. The genes are TRBV5-1 and TRBJ2-7, with D maybe TRBD2 (5 bases). V was cut by 4 bases and J by 2 bases, with 16 bases left in between. Germline assignment: CDR1 SGHRS and CDR2 YFSETQ. This CDR3 is 15 amino acids long. This CDR3 reads CASSLVGDGPYEQYF. As DNA, the CDR3 is TGCGCCAGCAGCCTTGTCGGGGATGGCCCCTACGAGCAGTACTTC. Full variable domain (rest looked up from reference TRBV5-1 and TRBJ2-7): KAGVTQTPRYLIKTRGQQVTLSCSPISGHRSVSWYQQTPGQGLQFLFEYFSETQRNKGNFPGRFSGRQFSNSRSEMNVSTLELGDSALYLCASSLVGDGPYEQYFGPGTRLTVT.

The gene calls are TRBV7-9 and TRBJ2-5, with 12 bases lining up with TRBD2. Per germline, CDR1 SEHNR and CDR2 FQNEAQ (reference sequence). The junction had 4 bases not matched to a gene; V was cut back by 4 bases and J by 1 base. The CDR3 consists of 16 residues. CDR3 nucleotides: TGTGCCAGCAGCTATTGGACTAGCGGGGCCCAAGAGACCCAGTACTTC. Its translation: CASSYWTSGAQETQYF.